A selection of T cell receptor beta chains follows, all from one sample in a study of blood T cells in healthy people across ages. Using its own MiXCR run on the 5' RACE reads, TCRdb lists one record per CDR3 protein. The data show 1,500,000 or so distinct CDR3 sequences, about 42% seen once. Sequenced input: blood. The receptors derive from a woman aged 18-30 years in good health. CDR3s include the opening cysteine and the closing phenylalanine or tryptophan. The D gene is left open where the match is weak. Clone size appears in some rows only: once, few, many, or a class for an expanded clone.

D	V	J	size	DNA	CDR3
.	TRBV12-5	TRBJ2-7	few	TGTGCTAGTGGTTTGGCCTGGAAAAACTCCTACGAGCAGTACTTC	CASGLAWKNSYEQYF
TRBD2	TRBV27	TRBJ2-7	many	TGTGCCAGCAGTTCACGACTAGCGGGAGTGTACGAGCAGTACTTC	CASSSRLAGVYEQYF
.	TRBV7-2	TRBJ1-4	few	TGTGCCAGCACCAACTTCCGTTCGGAAAAACTGTTTTTT	CASTNFRSEKLFF
TRBD1	TRBV6-5	TRBJ1-2	.	TGTGCCAGCAGTACCGCCGGGACAGGGAAATCAGGCTACACCTTC	CASSTAGTGKSGYTF
TRBD2	TRBV28	TRBJ2-7	.	TGCGCCAGCAGTGTTGCGGGAGACGGGTACGTGCAGTACTTC	CASSVAGDGYVQYF
TRBD1	TRBV7-2	TRBJ2-7	.	TGTGCCAGCAGCTTAGCCTCTCCCGGGACAGGGGACGAGCAGTACTTC	CASSLASPGTGDEQYF
.	TRBV3-1	TRBJ1-1	.	TGTGCCAGCAGCCCCCGAGGGCAGATGAACACTGAAGCTTTCTTT	CASSPRGQMNTEAFF
TRBD2	TRBV11-2	TRBJ2-4	.	TGTGCCAGCAGCGTCACAGCTAGCGGAAACATTCAGTACTTC	CASSVTASGNIQYF
TRBD1	TRBV6-2/TRBV6-3	TRBJ1-5	few	TGTGCCAGCAGGACGAACAGGGGGCGCTCCCAACATCAGCCCCAGCATTTT	CASRTNRGRSQHQPQHF
.	TRBV29-1	TRBJ1-1	.	TGCAGCGCCGGCCGGGCTAACACTGAAGCTTTCTTT	CSAGRANTEAFF
TRBD2	TRBV27	TRBJ2-1	few	TGTGCCAGCAGTTTGCTTAGCGGGGGGGCTCGGGAGCAGTTCTTC	CASSLLSGGAREQFF
.	TRBV4-3	TRBJ2-5	.	TGCGCCAGCAGCCAAGAGAGGGGGGAATCCTACAATGAGCAGTACTTC	CASSQERGESYNEQYF
.	TRBV20-1	TRBJ2-3	few	TGCAGTGCTAGAGATTTGGATACGCAGTATTTT	CSARDLDTQYF
.	TRBV5-1	TRBJ2-1	.	TGCGCCAGCAGCTTCCTAGAAGGACTGGGAGTCACCTACAATGAGCAGTTCTTC	CASSFLEGLGVTYNEQFF
.	TRBV20-1	TRBJ2-5	few	TGCAGTGCTACGGGTCCGTTGGAGACCCAGTACTTC	CSATGPLETQYF